The rows below give T cell receptor beta chains drawn from one sample of a study of T cells in Graves' hyperthyroidism and ophthalmopathy. TCRdb fed the multiplex PCR reads into MiXCR, producing one record per CDR3 protein. The sample holds fewer than 800,000 distinct CDR3 sequences, about 16% seen once. The sequencing sample was made of blood. These receptors originate from a man younger than 35 with Graves' hyperthyroidism. Each CDR3 is given with its conserved first and last residue. A D gene is named only where the DNA matches it firmly. Only part of the rows carry a size: once, few, many, or a class if the clone is expanded.

d_call j_call clone_size v_call cdr3_nt cdr3_aa
- TRBJ2-1 few TRBV28 TGTGCCAGCAGGGGGGAGTTTGAGCAGTTCTTC CASRGEFEQFF
TRBD1 TRBJ2-5 - TRBV11-2 TGTGCCAGCAGCTTAGCCCGGACAGGGATAGGGGGGGAGACCCAGTACTTC CASSLARTGIGGETQYF
TRBD2 TRBJ2-3 - TRBV20-1 TGCAGTGCTAGAGCGGGAGGGCCGACAGATACGCAGTATTTT CSARAGGPTDTQYF
TRBD1 TRBJ2-7 many TRBV20-1 TGCAGTGCCCCGGACTCGGACAGGAGTACCTACGAGCAGTACTTC CSAPDSDRSTYEQYF
TRBD2 TRBJ2-7 many TRBV6-2/TRBV6-3 TGTGCCAGCAGTTCCTTAGCGGGAGTTGGGGACGAGCAGTACTTC CASSSLAGVGDEQYF
- TRBJ2-1 many TRBV28 TGTGCCAGCAGTTCTCAGGTGGAGAGCTCCTACAATGAGCAGTTCTTC CASSSQVESSYNEQFF
- TRBJ2-5 few TRBV7-9 TGTGCCAGCAGCCCAGCGGAGCAAGAGACCCAGTACTTC CASSPAEQETQYF
TRBD2 TRBJ2-1 - TRBV28 TGTGCCAGCTTTTCCACGACTAGCGGAAATTACAATGAGCAGTTCTTC CASFSTTSGNYNEQFF
- TRBJ1-2 few TRBV27 TGTGCCAGCAGTCCCGGACTGGGAGTCGGGGCATGGAATGGCTACACCTTC CASSPGLGVGAWNGYTF
- TRBJ1-4 many TRBV20-1 TGCAGTGCTAGAGCTCACAGATCTAATGAAAAACTGTTTTTT CSARAHRSNEKLFF
- TRBJ2-2 - TRBV20-1 TGCAGTGTTAAAAGGGGGGGTAGGACCGGGGAGCTGTTTTTT CSVKRGGRTGELFF
- TRBJ2-7 few TRBV4-1 TGCGCCAGCAGCCAAGACAGGGGAGGTTCCTACGAGCAGTACTTC CASSQDRGGSYEQYF
TRBD2 TRBJ2-5 - TRBV7-9 TGTGCCAGCAGTTTCGGGACTAGCGGGACCGATGGTACAGAGACCCAGTACTTC CASSFGTSGTDGTETQYF
TRBD2 TRBJ2-7 few TRBV5-1 TGCGCCAGCAGCCCTCCCGGGACTATCTACCACGAGCAGTACTTC CASSPPGTIYHEQYF
TRBD2 TRBJ2-1 - TRBV19 TGTGCCAGTAAGGGGACTAGCGGGAGGGTTTACCTAGCTGACAATGAGCAGTTCTTC CASKGTSGRVYLADNEQFF
TRBD2 TRBJ2-1 few TRBV7-9 TGTGCCAGCAGCTCATCACTAGCGGGAGGGCCGGAGTTCTTC CASSSSLAGGPEFF
- TRBJ2-2 - TRBV20-1 TGCAGTGCTCCAGACAGCCTGAACACCGGGGAGCTGTTTTTT CSAPDSLNTGELFF
- TRBJ2-7 many TRBV5-1 TGCGCCAGCAGCTCCCTCGAGGCCGGGGAAGAGCAGTACTTC CASSSLEAGEEQYF
TRBD2 TRBJ2-3 few TRBV20-1 TGCAGTGCTAGACCAAGCGGGACTAGCACAGATACGCAGTATTTT CSARPSGTSTDTQYF
TRBD2 TRBJ2-1 many TRBV28 TGTGCCAGCAGTTTATTGGCGGGAGGGGTCCTATACAATGAGCAGTTCTTC CASSLLAGGVLYNEQFF
- TRBJ1-1 many TRBV18 TGTGCCAGCTCACAGGGGGAGGAAACTGAAGCTTTCTTT CASSQGEETEAFF
- TRBJ2-7 many TRBV6-5 TGTGCCAGCAGTTACTCCCCGCTAGCGCTTCCCTACGAGCAGTACTTC CASSYSPLALPYEQYF
- TRBJ2-5 - TRBV7-9 TGTGCCAGCAGCCCCCGGGACTCAAACCAAGAGACCCAGTACTTC CASSPRDSNQETQYF
- TRBJ1-5 few TRBV12-3/TRBV12-4 TGTGCCAGCAGTTTCCGCAGGAGTCAGCCCCAGCATTTT CASSFRRSQPQHF
- TRBJ1-2 - TRBV20-1 TGCAGTGCCCAGACAACGTCAAACTATGGCTACACCTTC CSAQTTSNYGYTF
- TRBJ2-1 - TRBV5-1 TGCGCCAGCAGCTTGGCTTGGTCACCCCCCGGTGAGCAGTTCTTC CASSLAWSPPGEQFF
- TRBJ2-3 few TRBV5-6 TGTGCCAGCAGCGGGTACAGGGATGTAGCGACAGATACGCAGTATTTT CASSGYRDVATDTQYF
- TRBJ2-2 many TRBV2 TGTGCCTCCCTCGGGGACACCGGGGAGCTGTTTTTT CASLGDTGELFF
- TRBJ1-3 few TRBV5-1 TGCGCCAGCAGCTTGGAAGGTACTGGAAACACCATATATTTT CASSLEGTGNTIYF
- TRBJ2-2 few TRBV13 TGTGCCAGCAGCCCCTGGCGGGGCCCTCCTGGGACCGGGGAGCTGTTTTTT CASSPWRGPPGTGELFF
- TRBJ1-2 many TRBV12-3/TRBV12-4 TGTGCCAGCAGTTTATCCGCAGGGAAGGATGGCTACACCTTC CASSLSAGKDGYTF
- TRBJ2-4 few TRBV29-1 TGCAGCGTTGAAGATCCTCCTCGAATAATGGAGGCCAAAAACATTCAGTACTTC CSVEDPPRIMEAKNIQYF
TRBD2 TRBJ2-7 many TRBV20-1 TGCAGTGCCAGCGGGGCAGCCTACGAGCAGTACTTC CSASGAAYEQYF
- TRBJ1-1 many TRBV20-1 TGCAGTGCTACGACGGGAGGGAGCACTGAAGCTTTCTTT CSATTGGSTEAFF
- TRBJ2-1 few TRBV5-8 TGTGCCAGCAGCTTGGGAGCGGGACATTCCAATGAGCAGTTCTTC CASSLGAGHSNEQFF
- TRBJ1-2 many TRBV11-3 TGTGCCAGCAGCCCTCAAAGTATCGGGGGCTATGGCTACACCTTC CASSPQSIGGYGYTF
- TRBJ1-5 many TRBV28 TGTGCCAGCAAAAACCAGGGTCCCGATCAGCCCCAGCATTTT CASKNQGPDQPQHF
- TRBJ2-1 - TRBV20-1 TGCAGTGTCCGCAGGGGTGGCTACAATGAGCAGTTCTTC CSVRRGGYNEQFF
TRBD1 TRBJ1-2 many TRBV3-1 TGTGCCAGCAGCCATGGGACAGGGCGTCATGGCTACACCTTC CASSHGTGRHGYTF
- TRBJ1-2 few TRBV20-1 TGCAGTGCCTCAACTCCGGGGCTAGAGGGCTATGGCTACACCTTC CSASTPGLEGYGYTF
- TRBJ1-2 - TRBV25-1 TGTGCCAGCAGTGAAATCGGGTATAACTATGGCTACACCTTC CASSEIGYNYGYTF